Described below is a single T cell receptor beta chain sequence and its context. In the source study's methods: Reference gene primer amplification gave nucleated cell count estimates. Sequencing used immunoSEQ multiplex PCR; TCRdb keeps in-frame clones, though not all of them. That table supplies the V and J calls and clone size; D and trimming were determined from the DNA. This sample has 300,000 to 350,000 clones, with 90% found just once. Followed longitudinally, the Seattle patients had been enrolled during active infection. The germline V gene has CDR1 GTSNPN and CDR2 SVGIG (reference sequence). V lost 3 bases, J lost 2 bases, and 3 bases stayed unmatched. The CDR3 is 14 residues long. This specimen comes from a study of blood T cell repertoires in COVID-19. Turning to the study itself: COVID-19 samples from acute and convalescent phases originated in the United States, Italy and Spain.

The TCR sequence derives from a woman under 40 with COVID-19, enrolled during active disease. The sample comprised peripheral blood. The chain is built from TRBV30 and TRBJ2-1; TRBD1 matches 8 bases. For the CDR3, the DNA is TGTGCCTGGAGCCCAGGGGGCCCCTACAATGAGCAGTTCTTC. It yields the protein CAWSPGGPYNEQFF.